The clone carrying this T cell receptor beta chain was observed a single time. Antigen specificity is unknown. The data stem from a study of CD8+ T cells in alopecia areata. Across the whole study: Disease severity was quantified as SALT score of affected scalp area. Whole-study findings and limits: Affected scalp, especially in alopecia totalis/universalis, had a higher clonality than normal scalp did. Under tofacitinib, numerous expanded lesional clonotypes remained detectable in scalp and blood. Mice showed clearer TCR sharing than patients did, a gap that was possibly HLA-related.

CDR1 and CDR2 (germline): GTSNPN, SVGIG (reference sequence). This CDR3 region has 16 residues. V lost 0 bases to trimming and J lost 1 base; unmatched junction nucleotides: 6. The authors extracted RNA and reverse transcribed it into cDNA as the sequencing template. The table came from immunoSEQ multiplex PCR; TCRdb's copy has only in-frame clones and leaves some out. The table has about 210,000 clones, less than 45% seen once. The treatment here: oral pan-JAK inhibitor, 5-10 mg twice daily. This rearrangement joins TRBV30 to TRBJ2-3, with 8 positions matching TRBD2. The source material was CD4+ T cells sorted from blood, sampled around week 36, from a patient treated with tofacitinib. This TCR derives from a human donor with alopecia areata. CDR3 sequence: CAWSVGTSGGTDTQYF. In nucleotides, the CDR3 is TGTGCCTGGAGTGTTGGGACTAGTGGGGGCACAGATACGCAGTATTTT.